These 12 T cell receptor beta chains were all obtained from the same sample, sequenced in a study of T cell responses to AZD1222 COVID-19 vaccine (dated by TCRdb to the early 2020s). Library creation used the immunoSEQ multiplex PCR assay. TCRdb retrieved this table from immuneACCESS and kept in-frame rearrangements only. Not all clones are present; in checked studies, unresolved V genes account for under half, and no reason is known for the remainder. The sample includes 130,000 or so clones, with 85% to 95% observed a single time. 6.6% of the sample is held by the ten biggest clonotypes. The time point tag for this specimen amounts to: baseline before first vaccination. This specimen was peripheral blood, taken on day 0 of AZD1222 vaccination. Receptors originate from an adult in good health.

Concerning this clone: Relative to the germline gene, one junction end is altered; a read error may explain this. The CDR3 loop reads CASSLEGGDSSYNSPLHF. The CDR3 DNA is TGTGCCAGCAGCTTAGAGGGGGGTGACAGCTCCTATAATTCACCCCTTCACTTT. This rearrangement joins TRBV11-2 to TRBJ1-6; D is possibly TRBD1 (5 bases). This CDR3 comprises 18 residues. From germline, CDR1 is SGHAT and CDR2 FQNNGV.

This chain links TRBV21-1 with TRBJ1-2. TRBV21-1 is tagged as a pseudogene. The length of the CDR3 is 14 residues. CDR3 sequence: CASSLIGELYGYTF. The CDR3 DNA is TGTGCCAGCAGCCTAATTGGGGAGCTCTATGGCTACACCTTC.

This chain links TRBV7-6 with TRBJ2-1; possible D gene TRBD2, 6 bases. Germline CDR1 is SGHVS and CDR2 is FNYEAQ. V lost 3 bases, J lost 0 bases, and 9 bases lay in between. This CDR3 has 15 residues. CDR3 in amino acids: CASSFRGISYNEQFF. The DNA of the CDR3 is TGTGCCAGCAGCTTCCGCGGGATCTCCTACAATGAGCAGTTCTTC.

V is TRBV28 and J is TRBJ2-7; 9 bases are a match to TRBD1. The junction had 12 bases not matched to a gene; V was cut back by 2 bases and J by 7 bases. This CDR3 spans 16 amino acids. CDR1 and CDR2 from the germline V gene are MDHEN and SYDVKM. The CDR3 is CASSLTAWTGVIEQYF. The CDR3 region has the DNA TGTGCCAGCAGTTTAACGGCCTGGACAGGGGTGATTGAGCAGTACTTC.

J is TRBJ1-2 and V is TRBV30, with 8 bases aligning to TRBD1. The CDR3 loop spans 14 amino acids. With 1 base clipped from V and 2 bases from J, the junction kept 3 bases outside the gene matches. The germline V gene has CDR1 GTSNPN and CDR2 SVGIG (reference sequence). The CDR3: CAWSGTGFNYGYTF. The CDR3 coding sequence is TGTGCCTGGAGTGGGACAGGGTTCAACTATGGCTACACCTTC.

The rearrangement uses TRBV9 and TRBJ2-1; 12 nucleotides line up with TRBD2. The CDR3 sequence is 15 residues long. Trimming at V came to 0 bases and at J to 7 bases, leaving 2 bases not matched to a gene. The germline gives CDR1 SGDLS, CDR2 YYNGEE. CDR3 residues: CASSVGTSGVNEQFF. DNA for the CDR3: TGTGCCAGCAGCGTAGGGACTAGCGGGGTGAATGAGCAGTTCTTC.

The rearrangement joins TRBV20-1 to TRBJ2-1; 7 bases align to TRBD2. Germline-derived CDR1 and CDR2 are DFQATT and SNEGSKA (reference sequence). Trimming took 3 bases from V and 9 from J; bases not matched to a gene: 14. This CDR3 has 15 residues. As DNA, the CDR3 is TGCAGTGCTAGTAGTCCGGGAGAGGGGAGGGGTGAGCAGTTCTTC. Its translation is CSASSPGEGRGEQFF.

The chain couples TRBV30 to TRBJ1-5, with D unclear. V was cut by 0 bases and J by 11 bases, with 8 bases left in between. The CDR3 is made up of 11 amino acids. Germline loops: CDR1 GTSNPN, CDR2 SVGIG (reference sequence). The CDR3 is CAWSVGGTQHF. The DNA of the CDR3 is TGTGCCTGGAGTGTTGGAGGAACCCAGCATTTT.

The chain employs TRBV2 and TRBJ2-7, with D possibly matching TRBD2 (5 bases). CDR1 and CDR2 from the germline V gene are SNHLY and FYNNEI. The V gene lost 4 bases and the J gene lost 0 bases, with 10 bases spanning the gap. The CDR3 sequence is 14 residues long. CDR3 DNA sequence: TGTGCCAGCAGTGGGACTTACAGCTCCTACGAGCAGTACTTC. It codes for CASSGTYSSYEQYF.

This chain uses TRBV25-1 with TRBJ2-7; 10 bases agree with TRBD2. V trimming: 3 bases; J trimming: 2 bases; junction bases outside the gene matches: 7. The CDR3 sequence is 16 residues long. In germline, CDR1 is MGHDK, CDR2 SYGVNS. The CDR3 sequence: CASSDHSGRHPYEQYF. The CDR3 bases are TGTGCCAGCAGTGACCATAGCGGGAGGCACCCCTACGAGCAGTACTTC.

The rearrangement joins TRBV4-1 to TRBJ1-2; D gene uncertain. Germline V gene sequence: CDR1 MGHRA, CDR2 YSYEKL. CDR3 size: 16 residues. V was pared by 1 base and J by 6 bases, with 18 bases between. The CDR3 is CASSQVTGNSGNGYTF. For the CDR3, the DNA is TGCGCCAGCAGCCAAGTTACCGGGAACTCAGGCAATGGCTACACCTTC.

The genes are TRBV28 and TRBJ2-1; 8 nucleotides line up with TRBD2. Trimming removed 4 bases from V and 2 bases from J; junction bases left unmatched: 10. Germline lookup yields CDR1 MDHEN and CDR2 SYDVKM. There are 17 residues in the CDR3. The CDR3 protein is CASSSPIAGMTYNEQFF. The CDR3 DNA sequence: TGTGCCAGCAGTTCACCGATAGCGGGAATGACCTACAATGAGCAGTTCTTC.